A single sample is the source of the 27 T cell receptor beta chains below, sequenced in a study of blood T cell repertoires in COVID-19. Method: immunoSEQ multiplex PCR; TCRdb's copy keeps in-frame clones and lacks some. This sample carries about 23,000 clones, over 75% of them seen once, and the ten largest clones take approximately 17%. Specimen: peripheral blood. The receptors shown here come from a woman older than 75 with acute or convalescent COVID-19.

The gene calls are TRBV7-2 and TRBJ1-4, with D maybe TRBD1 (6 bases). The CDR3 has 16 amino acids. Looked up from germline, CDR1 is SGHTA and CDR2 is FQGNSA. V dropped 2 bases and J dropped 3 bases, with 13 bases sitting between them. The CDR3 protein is CASSLQGLIPNEKLFF. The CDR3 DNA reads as TGTGCCAGCAGCTTACAGGGGCTGATTCCTAATGAAAAACTGTTTTTT.

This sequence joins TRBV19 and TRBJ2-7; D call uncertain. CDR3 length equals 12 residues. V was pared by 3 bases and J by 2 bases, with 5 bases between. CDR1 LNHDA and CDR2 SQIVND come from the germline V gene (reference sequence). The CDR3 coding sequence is TGTGCCAGTAGTATTTCTCCCTACGAGCAGTACTTC. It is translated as CASSISPYEQYF.

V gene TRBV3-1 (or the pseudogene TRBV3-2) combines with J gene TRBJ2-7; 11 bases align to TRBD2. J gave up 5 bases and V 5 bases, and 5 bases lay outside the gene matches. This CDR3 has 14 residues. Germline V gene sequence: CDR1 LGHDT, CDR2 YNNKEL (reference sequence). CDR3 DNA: TGTGCCAGCAGCACTAGCGGGAGTAGACACGAGCAGTACTTC. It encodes CASSTSGSRHEQYF.

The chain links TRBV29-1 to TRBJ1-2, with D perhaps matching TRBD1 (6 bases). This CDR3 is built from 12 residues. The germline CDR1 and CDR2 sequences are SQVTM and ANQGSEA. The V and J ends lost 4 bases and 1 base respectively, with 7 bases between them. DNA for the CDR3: TGCAGCGTTGGGACAGATAACTATGGCTACACCTTC. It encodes CSVGTDNYGYTF.

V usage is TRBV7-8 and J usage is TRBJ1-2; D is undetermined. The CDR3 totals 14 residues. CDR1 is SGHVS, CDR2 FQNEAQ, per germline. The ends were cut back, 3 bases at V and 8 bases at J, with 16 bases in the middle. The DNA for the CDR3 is TGTGCCAGCAGCTTGATTGCGCAACGGAGCGGCTACACCTTC. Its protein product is CASSLIAQRSGYTF.

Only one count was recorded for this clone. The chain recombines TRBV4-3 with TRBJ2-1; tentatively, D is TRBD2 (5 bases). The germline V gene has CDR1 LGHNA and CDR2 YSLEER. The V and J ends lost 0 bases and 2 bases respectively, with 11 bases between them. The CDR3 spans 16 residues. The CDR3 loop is CASSQEVAGPYNEQFF. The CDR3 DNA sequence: TGCGCCAGCAGCCAAGAGGTCGCGGGCCCCTACAATGAGCAGTTCTTC.

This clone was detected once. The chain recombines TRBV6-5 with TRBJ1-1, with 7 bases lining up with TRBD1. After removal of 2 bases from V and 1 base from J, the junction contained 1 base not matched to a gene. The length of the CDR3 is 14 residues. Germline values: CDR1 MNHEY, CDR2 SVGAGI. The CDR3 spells CASSYRDRNTEAFF. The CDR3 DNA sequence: TGTGCCAGCAGTTACAGGGACAGGAACACTGAAGCTTTCTTT.

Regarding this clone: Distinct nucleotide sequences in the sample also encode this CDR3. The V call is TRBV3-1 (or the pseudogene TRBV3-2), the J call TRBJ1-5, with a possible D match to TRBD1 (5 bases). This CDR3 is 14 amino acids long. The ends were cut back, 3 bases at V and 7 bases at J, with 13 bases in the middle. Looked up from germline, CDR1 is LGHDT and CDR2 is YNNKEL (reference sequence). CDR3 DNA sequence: TGTGCCAGCAGCCAGGGGGTGGGGGGGCAGCCCCAGCATTTT. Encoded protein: CASSQGVGGQPQHF.

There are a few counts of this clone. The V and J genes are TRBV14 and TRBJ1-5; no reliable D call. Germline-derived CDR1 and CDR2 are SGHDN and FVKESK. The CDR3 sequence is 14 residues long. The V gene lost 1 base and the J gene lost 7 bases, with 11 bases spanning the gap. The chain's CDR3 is CASSQVHGSQPQHF. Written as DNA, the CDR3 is TGTGCCAGCAGCCAAGTTCACGGGAGCCAGCCCCAGCATTTT.

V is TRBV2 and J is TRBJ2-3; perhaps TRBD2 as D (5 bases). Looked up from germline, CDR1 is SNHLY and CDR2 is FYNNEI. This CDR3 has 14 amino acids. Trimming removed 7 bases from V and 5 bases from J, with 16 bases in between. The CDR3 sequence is CASIRGLAGDTQYF. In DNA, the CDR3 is TGTGCCAGCATTAGAGGGCTAGCAGGAGATACGCAGTATTTT.

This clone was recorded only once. The chain's CDR3 is CSVVQGAPDTQYF. CDR3 coding DNA: TGCAGCGTTGTACAGGGGGCCCCAGATACGCAGTATTTT. This sequence joins TRBV29-1 and TRBJ2-3, with 9 bases identical to TRBD1. Germline CDR1 SQVTM, CDR2 ANQGSEA. V trimming: 4 bases; J trimming: 4 bases; junction bases outside the gene matches: 3. The CDR3 contains 13 residues.

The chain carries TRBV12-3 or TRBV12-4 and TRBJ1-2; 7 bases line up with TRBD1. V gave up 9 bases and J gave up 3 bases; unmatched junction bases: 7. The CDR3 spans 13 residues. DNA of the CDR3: TGTGCCAGTTATTCAGGGGGGCACTATGGCTACACCTTC. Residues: CASYSGGHYGYTF.

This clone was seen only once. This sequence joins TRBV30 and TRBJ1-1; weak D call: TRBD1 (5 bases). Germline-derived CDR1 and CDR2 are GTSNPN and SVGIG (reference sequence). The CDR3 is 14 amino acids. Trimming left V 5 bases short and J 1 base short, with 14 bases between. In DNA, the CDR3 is TGTGCCTGGGCGGGGGGAAGGTGGAACACTGAAGCTTTCTTT. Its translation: CAWAGGRWNTEAFF.

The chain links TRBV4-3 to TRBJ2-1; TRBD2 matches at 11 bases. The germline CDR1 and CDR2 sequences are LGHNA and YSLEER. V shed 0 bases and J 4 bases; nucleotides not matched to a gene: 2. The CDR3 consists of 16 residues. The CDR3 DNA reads TGCGCCAGCAGCCAAGATTGGACTAGCGGGTACAATGAGCAGTTCTTC. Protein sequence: CASSQDWTSGYNEQFF.

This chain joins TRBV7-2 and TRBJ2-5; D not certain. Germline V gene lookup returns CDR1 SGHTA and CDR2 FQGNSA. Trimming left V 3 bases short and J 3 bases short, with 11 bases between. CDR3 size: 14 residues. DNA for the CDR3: TGTGCCAGCAGCTTGCGGTACGTGGAAGAGACCCAGTACTTC. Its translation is CASSLRYVEETQYF.

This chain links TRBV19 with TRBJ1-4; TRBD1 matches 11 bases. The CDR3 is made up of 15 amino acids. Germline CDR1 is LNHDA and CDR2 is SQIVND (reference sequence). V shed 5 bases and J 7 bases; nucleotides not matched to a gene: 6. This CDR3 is CASSGPGQGGEKLFF. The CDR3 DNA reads TGTGCCAGTAGTGGGCCGGGACAGGGGGGTGAAAAACTGTTTTTT.

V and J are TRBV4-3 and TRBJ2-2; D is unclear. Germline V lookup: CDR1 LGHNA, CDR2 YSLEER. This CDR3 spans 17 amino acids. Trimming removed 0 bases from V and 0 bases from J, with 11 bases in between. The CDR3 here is CASSQDIRLPNTGELFF. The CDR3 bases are TGCGCCAGCAGCCAAGATATCCGACTGCCGAACACCGGGGAGCTGTTTTTT.

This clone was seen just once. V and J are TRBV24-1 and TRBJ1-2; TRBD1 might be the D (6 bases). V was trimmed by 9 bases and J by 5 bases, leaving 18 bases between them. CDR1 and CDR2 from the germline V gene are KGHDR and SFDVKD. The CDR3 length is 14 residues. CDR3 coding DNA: TGTGCCACCTCTGTAAGGGGGAGGGAGTATGGCTACACCTTC. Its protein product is CATSVRGREYGYTF.

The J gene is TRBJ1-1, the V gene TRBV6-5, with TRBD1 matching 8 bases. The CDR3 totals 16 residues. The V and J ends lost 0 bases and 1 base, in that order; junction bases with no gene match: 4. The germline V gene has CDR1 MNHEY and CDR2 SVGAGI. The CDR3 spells CASSYSRDRWNTEAFF. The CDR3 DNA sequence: TGTGCCAGCAGTTACTCGAGGGACAGGTGGAACACTGAAGCTTTCTTT.

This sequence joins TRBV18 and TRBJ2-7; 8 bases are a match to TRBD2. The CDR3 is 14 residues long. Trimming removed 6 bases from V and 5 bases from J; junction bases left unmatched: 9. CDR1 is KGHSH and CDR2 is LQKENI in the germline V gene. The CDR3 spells CASSPQRGYNEQYF. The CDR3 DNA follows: TGTGCCAGCTCGCCGCAGCGGGGGTACAACGAGCAGTACTTC.

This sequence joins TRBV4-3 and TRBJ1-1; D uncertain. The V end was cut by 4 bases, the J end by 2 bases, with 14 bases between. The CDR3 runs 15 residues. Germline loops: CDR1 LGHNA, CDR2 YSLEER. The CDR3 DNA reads TGCGCCAGCAGCCTTGACTGGAGGAGTAACACTGAAGCTTTCTTT. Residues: CASSLDWRSNTEAFF.

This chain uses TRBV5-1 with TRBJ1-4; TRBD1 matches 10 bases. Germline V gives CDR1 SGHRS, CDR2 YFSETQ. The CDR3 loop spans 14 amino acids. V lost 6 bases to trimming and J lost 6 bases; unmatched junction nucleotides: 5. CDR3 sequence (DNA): TGCGCCAGCAACCTCGGGACAGGGGATGAAAAACTGTTTTTT. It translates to CASNLGTGDEKLFF.

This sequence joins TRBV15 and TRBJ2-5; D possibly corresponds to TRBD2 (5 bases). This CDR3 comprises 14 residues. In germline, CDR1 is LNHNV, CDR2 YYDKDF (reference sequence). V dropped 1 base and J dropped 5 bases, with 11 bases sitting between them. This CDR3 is CATSRVLRRETQYF. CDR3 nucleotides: TGTGCCACCAGCAGAGTACTGAGGAGGGAGACCCAGTACTTC.

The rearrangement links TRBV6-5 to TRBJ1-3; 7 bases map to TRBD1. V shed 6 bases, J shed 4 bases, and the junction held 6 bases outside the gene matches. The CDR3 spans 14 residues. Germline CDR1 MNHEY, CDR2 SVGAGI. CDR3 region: CASRPTGTGNTIYF. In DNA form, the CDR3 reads TGTGCCAGCAGACCGACAGGGACCGGAAACACCATATATTTT.

The DNA of the CDR3 is TGTGCCAGCAGGATGGGGACAGGGGCCCGTGAAGCTTTCTTT. It translates to CASRMGTGAREAFF. The chain uses TRBV6-5 and TRBJ1-1, with 10 bases that match TRBD1. Germline lookup yields CDR1 MNHEY and CDR2 SVGAGI. The length of the CDR3 is 14 residues. V lost 6 bases and J lost 7; bases outside the gene matches: 8.

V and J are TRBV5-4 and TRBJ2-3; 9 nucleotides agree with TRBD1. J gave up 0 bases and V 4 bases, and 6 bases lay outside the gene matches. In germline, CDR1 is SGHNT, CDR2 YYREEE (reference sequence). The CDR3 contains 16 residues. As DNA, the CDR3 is TGTGCCAGCAGCGTACAGGGGGCCTTAAGCACAGATACGCAGTATTTT. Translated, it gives CASSVQGALSTDTQYF.

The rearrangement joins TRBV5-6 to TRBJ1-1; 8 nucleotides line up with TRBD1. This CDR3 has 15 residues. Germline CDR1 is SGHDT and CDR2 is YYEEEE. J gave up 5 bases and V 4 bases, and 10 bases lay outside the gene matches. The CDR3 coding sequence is TGTGCCAGCAGCAAAACAGGGGGAGGGGGAACTGAAGCTTTCTTT. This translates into CASSKTGGGGTEAFF.